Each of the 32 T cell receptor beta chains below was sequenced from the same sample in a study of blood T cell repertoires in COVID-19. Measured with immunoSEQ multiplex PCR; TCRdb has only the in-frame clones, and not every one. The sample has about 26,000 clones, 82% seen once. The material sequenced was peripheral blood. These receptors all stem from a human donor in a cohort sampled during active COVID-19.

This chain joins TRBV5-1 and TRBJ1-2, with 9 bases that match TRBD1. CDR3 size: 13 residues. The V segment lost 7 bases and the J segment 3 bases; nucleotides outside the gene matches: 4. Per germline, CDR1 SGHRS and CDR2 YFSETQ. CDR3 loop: CASGDRVDYGYTF. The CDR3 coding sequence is TGCGCCAGCGGGGACAGGGTCGACTATGGCTACACCTTC.

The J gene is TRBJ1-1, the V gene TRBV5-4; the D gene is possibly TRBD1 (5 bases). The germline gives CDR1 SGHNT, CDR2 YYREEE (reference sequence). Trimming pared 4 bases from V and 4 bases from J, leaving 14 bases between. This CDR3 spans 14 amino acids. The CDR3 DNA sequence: TGTGCCAGCAGCAAAACCGGACAATCCACTGAAGCTTTCTTT. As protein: CASSKTGQSTEAFF.

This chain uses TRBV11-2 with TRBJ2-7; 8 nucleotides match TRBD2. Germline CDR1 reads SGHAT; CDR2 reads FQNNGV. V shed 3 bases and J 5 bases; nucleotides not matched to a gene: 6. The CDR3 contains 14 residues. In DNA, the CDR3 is TGTGCCAGCAGCTTCCAACTAGCGGAAAACGAGCAGTACTTC. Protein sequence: CASSFQLAENEQYF. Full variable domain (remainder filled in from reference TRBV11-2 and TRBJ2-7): EAGVAQSPRYKIIEKRQSVAFWCNPISGHATLYWYQQILGQGPKLLIQFQNNGVVDDSQLPKDRFSAERLKGVDSTLKIQPAKLEDSAVYLCASSFQLAENEQYFGPGTRLTVT.

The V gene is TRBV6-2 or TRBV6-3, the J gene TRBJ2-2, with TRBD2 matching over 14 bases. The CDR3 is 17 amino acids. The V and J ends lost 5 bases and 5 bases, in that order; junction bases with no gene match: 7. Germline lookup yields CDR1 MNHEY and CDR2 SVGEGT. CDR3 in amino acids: CASSRTSGGTRTGELFF. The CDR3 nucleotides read TGTGCCAGCAGTCGGACTAGCGGGGGGACGAGGACCGGGGAGCTGTTTTTT.

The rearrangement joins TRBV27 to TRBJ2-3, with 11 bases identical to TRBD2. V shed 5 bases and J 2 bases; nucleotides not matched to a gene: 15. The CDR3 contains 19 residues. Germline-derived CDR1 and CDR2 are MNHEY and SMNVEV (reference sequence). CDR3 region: CASSRLVTSGSRITDTQYF. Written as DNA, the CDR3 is TGTGCCAGCAGTCGGTTAGTAACTAGCGGGAGTCGGATCACAGATACGCAGTATTTT.

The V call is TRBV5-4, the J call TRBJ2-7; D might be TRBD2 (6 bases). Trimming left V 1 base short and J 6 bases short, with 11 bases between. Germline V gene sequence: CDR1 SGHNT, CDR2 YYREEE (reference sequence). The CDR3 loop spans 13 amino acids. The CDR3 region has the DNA TGTGCCAGCAGCTTGTCGGGAGTAGCCGAGCAGTACTTC. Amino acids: CASSLSGVAEQYF.

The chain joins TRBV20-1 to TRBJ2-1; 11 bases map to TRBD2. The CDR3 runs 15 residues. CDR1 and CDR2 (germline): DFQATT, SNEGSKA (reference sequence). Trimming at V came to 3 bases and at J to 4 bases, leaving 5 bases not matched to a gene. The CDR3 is CSASTTSGGYNEQFF. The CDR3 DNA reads TGCAGTGCTAGTACAACTAGCGGGGGATACAATGAGCAGTTCTTC.

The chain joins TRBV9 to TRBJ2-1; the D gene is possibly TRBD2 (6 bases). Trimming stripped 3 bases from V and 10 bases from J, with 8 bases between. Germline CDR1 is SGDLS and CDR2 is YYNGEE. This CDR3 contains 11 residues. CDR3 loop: CASSASEEQFF. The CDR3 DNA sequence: TGTGCCAGCAGCGCTAGCGAGGAGCAGTTCTTC.

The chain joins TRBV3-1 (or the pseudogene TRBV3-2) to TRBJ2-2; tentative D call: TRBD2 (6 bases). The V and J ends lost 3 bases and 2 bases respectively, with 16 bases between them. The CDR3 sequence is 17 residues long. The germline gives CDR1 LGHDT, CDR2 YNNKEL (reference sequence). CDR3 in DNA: TGTGCCAGCAGCCACCCCGGCGGAGGGATAAACACCGGGGAGCTGTTTTTT. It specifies CASSHPGGGINTGELFF.

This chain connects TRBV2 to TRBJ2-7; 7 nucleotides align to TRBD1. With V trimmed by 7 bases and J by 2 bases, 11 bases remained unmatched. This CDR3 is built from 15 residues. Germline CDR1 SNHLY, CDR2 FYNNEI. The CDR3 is CASKKEQGPTYEQYF. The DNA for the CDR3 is TGTGCCAGCAAAAAAGAACAGGGGCCTACCTACGAGCAGTACTTC.

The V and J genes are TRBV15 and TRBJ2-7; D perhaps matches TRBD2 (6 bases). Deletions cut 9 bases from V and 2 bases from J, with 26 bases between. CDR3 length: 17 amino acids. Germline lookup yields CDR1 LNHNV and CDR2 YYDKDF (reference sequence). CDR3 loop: CATGNGGAEITPYEQYF. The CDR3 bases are TGTGCCACGGGGAATGGAGGGGCCGAAATAACACCCTACGAGCAGTACTTC.

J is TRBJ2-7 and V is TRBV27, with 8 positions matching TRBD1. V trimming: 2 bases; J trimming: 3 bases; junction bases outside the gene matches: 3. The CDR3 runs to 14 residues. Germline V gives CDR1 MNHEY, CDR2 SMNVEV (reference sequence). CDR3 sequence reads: CASSLPGGVYEQYF. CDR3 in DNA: TGTGCCAGCAGTTTACCAGGGGGCGTCTACGAGCAGTACTTC.

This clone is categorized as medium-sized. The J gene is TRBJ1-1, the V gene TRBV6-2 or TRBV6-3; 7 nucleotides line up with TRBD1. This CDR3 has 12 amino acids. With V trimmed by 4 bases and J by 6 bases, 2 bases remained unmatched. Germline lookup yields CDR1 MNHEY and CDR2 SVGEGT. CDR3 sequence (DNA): TGTGCCAGCAGTTCGACAGGGTCTGAAGCTTTCTTT. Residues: CASSSTGSEAFF.

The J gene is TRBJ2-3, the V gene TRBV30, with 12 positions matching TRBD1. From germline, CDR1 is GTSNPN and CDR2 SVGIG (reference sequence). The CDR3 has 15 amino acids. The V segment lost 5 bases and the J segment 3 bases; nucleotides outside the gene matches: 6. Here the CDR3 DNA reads TGTGCCTGGGGTGGGACAGGGGGCCCTACAGATACGCAGTATTTT. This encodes CAWGGTGGPTDTQYF.

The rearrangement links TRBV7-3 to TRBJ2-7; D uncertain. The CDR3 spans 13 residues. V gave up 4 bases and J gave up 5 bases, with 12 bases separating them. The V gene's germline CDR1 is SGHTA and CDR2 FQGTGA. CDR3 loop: CASSSSSSNEQYF. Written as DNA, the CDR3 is TGTGCCAGCAGCTCCAGTTCTAGTAACGAGCAGTACTTC.

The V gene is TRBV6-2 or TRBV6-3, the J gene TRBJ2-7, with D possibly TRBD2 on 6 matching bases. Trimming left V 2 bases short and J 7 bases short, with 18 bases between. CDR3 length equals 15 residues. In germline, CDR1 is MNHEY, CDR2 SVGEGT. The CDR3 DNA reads TGTGCCAGCAGTTACGGCGGGGCGGTAGACGGTGAGCAGTACTTC. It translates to CASSYGGAVDGEQYF.

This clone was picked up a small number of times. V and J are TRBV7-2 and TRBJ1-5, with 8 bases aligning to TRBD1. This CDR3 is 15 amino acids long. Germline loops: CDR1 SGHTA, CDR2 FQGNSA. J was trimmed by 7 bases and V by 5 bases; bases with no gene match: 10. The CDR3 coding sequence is TGTGCCAGCAGCGAGGACAGGGCACAAAAACAGCCCCAGCATTTT. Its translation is CASSEDRAQKQPQHF.

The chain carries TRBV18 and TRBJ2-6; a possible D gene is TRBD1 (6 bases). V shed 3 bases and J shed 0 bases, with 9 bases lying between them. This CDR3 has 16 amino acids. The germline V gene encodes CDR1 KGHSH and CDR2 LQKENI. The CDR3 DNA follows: TGTGCCAGCTCACCCCGACAGGTCTCTGGGGCCAACGTCCTGACTTTC. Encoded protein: CASSPRQVSGANVLTF.

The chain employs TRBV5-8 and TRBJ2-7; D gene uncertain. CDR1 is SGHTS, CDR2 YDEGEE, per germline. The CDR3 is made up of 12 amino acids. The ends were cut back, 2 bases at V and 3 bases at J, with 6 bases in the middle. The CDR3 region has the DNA TGTGCCAGCAGCTTACAGAGCTACGAGCAGTACTTC. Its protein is CASSLQSYEQYF.

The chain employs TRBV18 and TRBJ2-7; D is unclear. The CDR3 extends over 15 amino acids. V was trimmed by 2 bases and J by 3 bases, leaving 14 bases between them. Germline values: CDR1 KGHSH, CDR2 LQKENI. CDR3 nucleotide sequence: TGTGCCAGCTCACCAGTCATTTCGGAGAACTACGAGCAGTACTTC. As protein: CASSPVISENYEQYF.

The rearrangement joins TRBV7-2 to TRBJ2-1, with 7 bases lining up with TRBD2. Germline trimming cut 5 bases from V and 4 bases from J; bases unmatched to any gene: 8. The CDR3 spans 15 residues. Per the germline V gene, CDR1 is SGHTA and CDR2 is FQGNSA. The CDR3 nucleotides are TGTGCCAGCAGCCCCGGGGGGTCCGAGTACAATGAGCAGTTCTTC. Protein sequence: CASSPGGSEYNEQFF.

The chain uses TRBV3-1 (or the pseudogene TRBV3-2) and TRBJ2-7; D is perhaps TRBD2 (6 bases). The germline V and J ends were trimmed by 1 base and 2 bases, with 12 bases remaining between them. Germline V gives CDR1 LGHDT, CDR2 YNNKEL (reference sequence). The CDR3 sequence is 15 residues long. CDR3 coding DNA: TGTGCCAGCAGCCAAGGAGGAGGGGCGACCTACGAGCAGTACTTC. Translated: CASSQGGGATYEQYF.

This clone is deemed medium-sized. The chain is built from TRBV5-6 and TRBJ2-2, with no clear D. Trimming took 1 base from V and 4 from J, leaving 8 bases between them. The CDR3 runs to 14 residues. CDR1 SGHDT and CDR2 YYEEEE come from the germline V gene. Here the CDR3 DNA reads TGTGCCAGCAGCTTGTATCAGGCCACCGGGGAGCTGTTTTTT. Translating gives CASSLYQATGELFF.

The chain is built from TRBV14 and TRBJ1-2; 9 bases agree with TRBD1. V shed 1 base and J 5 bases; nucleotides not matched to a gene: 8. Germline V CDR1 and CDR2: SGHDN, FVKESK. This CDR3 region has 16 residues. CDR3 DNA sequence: TGTGCCAGCAGCCAAGGAGGACAGGGGACCAAGTATGGCTACACCTTC. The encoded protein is CASSQGGQGTKYGYTF.

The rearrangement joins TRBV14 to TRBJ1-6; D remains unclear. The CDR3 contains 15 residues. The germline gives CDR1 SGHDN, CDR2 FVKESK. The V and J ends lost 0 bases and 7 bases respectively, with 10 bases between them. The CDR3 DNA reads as TGTGCCAGCAGCCAAGACCGAACATTCAATTCACCCCTCCACTTT. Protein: CASSQDRTFNSPLHF.

DNA for the CDR3: TGCGCCAGCAGCCAACTAGCGAGCACAGATACGCAGTATTTT. It encodes CASSQLASTDTQYF. V gene TRBV4-1 combines with J gene TRBJ2-3; TRBD2 might be the D (6 bases). The CDR3 sequence is 14 residues long. Germline V gene lookup returns CDR1 MGHRA and CDR2 YSYEKL. V dropped 2 bases and J dropped 0 bases, with 6 bases sitting between them.

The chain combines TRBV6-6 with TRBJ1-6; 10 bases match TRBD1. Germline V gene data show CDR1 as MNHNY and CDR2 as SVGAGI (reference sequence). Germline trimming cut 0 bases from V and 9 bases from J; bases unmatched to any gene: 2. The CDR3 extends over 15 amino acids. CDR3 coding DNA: TGTGCCAGCAGTTACTCCGGGACAGGGGTTTCACCCCTCCACTTT. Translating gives CASSYSGTGVSPLHF.

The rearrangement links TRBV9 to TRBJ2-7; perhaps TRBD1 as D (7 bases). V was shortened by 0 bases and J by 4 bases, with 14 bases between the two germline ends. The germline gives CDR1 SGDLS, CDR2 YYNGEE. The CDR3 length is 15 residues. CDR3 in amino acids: CASSVAGQAGYEQYF. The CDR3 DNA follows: TGTGCCAGCAGCGTAGCTGGACAGGCGGGATACGAGCAGTACTTC.

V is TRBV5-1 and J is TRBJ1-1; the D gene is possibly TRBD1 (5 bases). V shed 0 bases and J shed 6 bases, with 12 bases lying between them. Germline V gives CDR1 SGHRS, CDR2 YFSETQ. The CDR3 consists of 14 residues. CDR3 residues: CASSLAREVAEAFF. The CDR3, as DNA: TGCGCCAGCAGCTTGGCCAGGGAAGTCGCTGAAGCTTTCTTT.

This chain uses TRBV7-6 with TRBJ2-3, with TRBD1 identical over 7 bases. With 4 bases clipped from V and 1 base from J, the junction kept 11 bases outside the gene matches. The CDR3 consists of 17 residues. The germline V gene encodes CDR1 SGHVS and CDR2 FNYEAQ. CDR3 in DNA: TGTGCCAGCAGCTCCCCCCCCCGGGACAGACGCACAGATACGCAGTATTTT. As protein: CASSSPPRDRRTDTQYF.

The CDR3 bases are TGTGCCAGCAGCTTATGGACTCTCCCTGGGGACACCATATATTTT. It specifies CASSLWTLPGDTIYF. The chain has TRBV7-2 and TRBJ1-3, with unresolved D. V gave up 2 bases and J gave up 8 bases, with 16 bases separating them. Germline V CDR1 and CDR2: SGHTA, FQGNSA. The CDR3 length is 15 residues.

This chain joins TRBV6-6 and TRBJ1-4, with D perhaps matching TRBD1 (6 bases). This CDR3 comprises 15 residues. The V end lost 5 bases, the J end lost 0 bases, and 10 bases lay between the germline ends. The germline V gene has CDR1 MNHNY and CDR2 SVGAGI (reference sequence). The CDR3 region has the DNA TGTGCCAGCAGTAAGGACAGATCAACTAATGAAAAACTGTTTTTT. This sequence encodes CASSKDRSTNEKLFF.